This T cell receptor (beta chain) was obtained from a study of a mutant IDH1 vaccine in newly diagnosed glioma. Remarks on this clone: Antigen unknown.

TCRdb keeps only in-frame clones here, not all; method: immunoSEQ multiplex PCR. The table shows 110,000 or so clones, with roughly 90% occurring only once. The CDR3 has 15 amino acids. The germline gives CDR1 LNHDA, CDR2 SQIVND (reference sequence). V was trimmed by 6 bases and J by 0 bases, leaving 12 bases between them. The sample's time point: week 11, during vaccination. The study gave 300 ug of mutant IDH1 20-mer peptide per vaccine dose, with topical imiquimod. The TCR was taken from a woman in her fifties or sixties with glioma. The specimen was PBMCs, collected from a glioma patient whose treatment included an IDH1 peptide vaccine. This chain connects TRBV19 to TRBJ1-5; D gene ambiguous. In nucleotides, the CDR3 is TGTGCCAGTAGAGGGCGGGAATATAGCAATCAGCCCCAGCATTTT. Translation: CASRGREYSNQPQHF.